The TCR beta chain under discussion was sequenced for a study of blood T cell repertoires in COVID-19. Turning to the study itself: Acute-phase and convalescent COVID-19 samples originated in the United States, Italy and Spain. Sample material is recorded as cDNA or gDNA derived from T cells, B-cell-depleted T cells, or PBMCs.

Source study methods: Amplified reference gene primers provided the basis for estimating nucleated cell counts. Using immunoSEQ multiplex PCR, the repertoire was profiled, and TCRdb retains in-frame clones only, with some absent. For V, J and clone size, that table is used; D and trimming come from the DNA. The sample lists 70,000 or so clones, about 87% occurring once. The germline CDR1 and CDR2 sequences are MNHNS and SASEGT. The V end lost 3 bases, the J end lost 6 bases, and 13 bases lay between the germline ends. The CDR3 contains 14 residues. This clone was seen more than once but under ten times.

This receptor was identified in a man aged 45 to 65 with active COVID-19. This chain joins TRBV6-1 and TRBJ2-3; D unclear. The sample comprised peripheral blood. The CDR3: CASSDRLWADTQYF. DNA for the CDR3: TGTGCCAGCAGTGATAGATTGTGGGCTGATACGCAGTATTTT.